This T cell receptor (beta chain) originates from a study of Tregs in tolerant kidney transplant recipients. Unstimulated Tregs (CD4+CD25+CD127-) and CD4+CD25- non-Tregs were sorted from PBMCs. Concerning this clone itself: What it recognizes is unknown.

TCRdb's table, derived via immunoSEQ multiplex PCR, lists solely in-frame clones and lacks some. This sample has some 71,000 clones, with roughly 91% found just once. General study results and limits: Few patients were studied, so findings need validation in larger groups. Donor-specific Treg expansion exceeded global Treg expansion in tolerant patients, suggesting antigen drive.

This TCR came from a human donor who received a combined kidney and bone marrow transplant. The source material was CD4+ T cells from blood, sampled before the transplant.

The CDR3 region is CASSYPHTSDEQFF. The CDR3 region has the DNA TGTGCCAGCAGTTACCCACATACTAGCGATGAGCAGTTCTTC. The chain is built from TRBV6-6 and TRBJ2-1, with TRBD2 matching over 7 bases. This CDR3 is 14 amino acids long. The germline CDR1 and CDR2 sequences are MNHNY and SVGAGI (reference sequence). The V and J ends lost 2 bases and 8 bases, in that order; junction bases with no gene match: 6.